Sequencing of this T cell receptor beta chain was carried out in a study of spatial heterogeneity in lung cancer. Study overall: Unique TCR and UMI combinations averaged more than ten appearances each in raw reads. Whole-study findings and limits: More often at tumor resection than at routine follow-up, ubiquitous expanded tumor TCRs were detected in the blood.

MiXCR was run by TCRdb on the 5' RACE reads, yielding one entry per CDR3 protein. The sample holds some 47,000 distinct CDR3 sequences, approximately 7% seen once. The CDR3 has 15 residues. The V end lost 0 bases, the J end lost 13 bases, and 19 bases lay between the germline ends. Germline CDR1 is SEHNR and CDR2 is FQNEAQ (reference sequence). Time point in this sample: sample taken at primary tumor resection. Sequencing was performed on whole RNA extracted from tumor and nontumor lung tissue, or from frozen PBMC, and the material was left unsorted. Donors were roughly 70 untreated early-stage non-small cell lung cancer patients. A remark on this clonotype: Its cognate antigen is unknown.

The gene calls are TRBV7-9 and TRBJ2-1, with a possible D match to TRBD2 (6 bases). This TCR was recovered from a female donor with early-stage non-small cell lung cancer. The specimen was PBMCs, collected at surgery. As DNA, the CDR3 is TGTGCCAGCAGCTTAGCGTTGGCGGGGCTGACCTTACAGTTCTTC. Protein: CASSLALAGLTLQFF.